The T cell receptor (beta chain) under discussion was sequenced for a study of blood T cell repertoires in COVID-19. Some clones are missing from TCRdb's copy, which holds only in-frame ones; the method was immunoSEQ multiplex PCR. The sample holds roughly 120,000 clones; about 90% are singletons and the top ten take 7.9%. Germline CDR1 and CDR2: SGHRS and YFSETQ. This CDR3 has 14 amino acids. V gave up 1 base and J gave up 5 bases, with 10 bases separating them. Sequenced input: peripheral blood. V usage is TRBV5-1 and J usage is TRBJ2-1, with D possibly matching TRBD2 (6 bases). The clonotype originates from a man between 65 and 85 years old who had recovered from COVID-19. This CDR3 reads CASSLMGLDNEQFF. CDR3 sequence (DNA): TGCGCCAGCAGCTTGATGGGACTCGACAATGAGCAGTTCTTC.